Listed here are 22 T cell receptor beta chains from one sample, sequenced in a study of Graves' ophthalmopathy and Graves' hyperthyroidism. Amplified material comprised TCR beta CDR3 regions derived from RNA transcripts. HTBI primers served in a first-round RT-PCR, which a second-round multiplex PCR followed. TCRdb independently ran MiXCR on the multiplex PCR reads; one entry per CDR3 protein. The top ten clones hold around 10% of a sample with roughly 1.1 million distinct CDR3 sequences, around a third of them seen once. The sequenced sample consisted of peripheral blood or thyroid tissue (not recorded which). The receptors stem from an adult man with Graves' hyperthyroidism.

The genes are TRBV20-1 and TRBJ2-7, with TRBD2 matching 9 bases. J lost 6 bases, V lost 3 bases, and 6 bases had no gene match. Germline CDR1 is DFQATT and CDR2 is SNEGSKA (reference sequence). The CDR3 spans 13 residues. The CDR3 bases are TGCAGTGCTAGTCCGGGACTAGCTTCCGAGCAGTACTTC. This encodes CSASPGLASEQYF.

This rearrangement joins TRBV13 to TRBJ1-2; perhaps TRBD1 as D (6 bases). The germline V gene encodes CDR1 PRHDT and CDR2 FYEKMQ (reference sequence). Deletions cut 4 bases from V and 8 bases from J, with 17 bases between. CDR3 length: 14 amino acids. The CDR3 region is CASSSGRGSRGYTF. CDR3 coding DNA: TGTGCCAGCAGCTCGGGGAGGGGGTCCAGGGGCTACACCTTC.

The chain is built from TRBV19 and TRBJ2-5; 13 bases are shared with TRBD2. This CDR3 region has 15 residues. The V gene end was trimmed by 9 bases and the J gene end by 3 bases; junction bases not matched to a gene: 7. Germline-derived CDR1 and CDR2 are LNHDA and SQIVND (reference sequence). The CDR3 DNA follows: TGTGCCAGCAAGCAAGGGACTAGCGGGAAAGAGACCCAGTACTTC. Amino acids: CASKQGTSGKETQYF.

This chain joins TRBV20-1 and TRBJ1-1; TRBD1 is a possible D gene (6 bases). CDR3 length: 13 residues. Germline CDR1 reads DFQATT; CDR2 reads SNEGSKA (reference sequence). V shed 3 bases and J shed 3 bases, with 11 bases lying between them. The CDR3 protein is CSASNRADTEAFF. CDR3 coding DNA: TGCAGTGCTAGTAACAGGGCGGACACTGAAGCTTTCTTT.

This clonotype was seen at least ten times. V is TRBV10-2 and J is TRBJ2-7; 9 nucleotides match TRBD2. V gave up 6 bases and J gave up 3 bases; unmatched junction bases: 9. The length of the CDR3 is 15 residues. Germline V gives CDR1 WSHSY, CDR2 SAAADI. The CDR3 sequence is CASRSGLASHYEQYF. CDR3 DNA: TGCGCCAGCAGGTCGGGACTAGCCAGCCACTACGAGCAGTACTTC.

This clonotype appeared a few times. The rearrangement joins TRBV5-1 to TRBJ2-5; 12 nucleotides agree with TRBD2. CDR1 is SGHRS and CDR2 is YFSETQ in the germline V gene. This CDR3 has 16 residues. V was clipped by 0 bases and J by 6 bases; unmatched bases: 6. The CDR3 loop is CASSLEPGLAGKTQYF. Here the CDR3 DNA reads TGCGCCAGCAGCTTGGAGCCCGGACTAGCGGGGAAGACCCAGTACTTC.

This clonotype was recorded at least ten times. The V gene is TRBV7-2, the J gene TRBJ2-2; perhaps TRBD1 as D (5 bases). The germline V and J ends were trimmed by 5 bases and 6 bases, with 13 bases remaining between them. CDR3 length: 14 residues. CDR1 and CDR2 from the germline V gene are SGHTA and FQGNSA. This CDR3 is CASSRGSDAGELFF. The CDR3 bases are TGTGCCAGCAGCAGGGGCAGCGATGCCGGGGAGCTGTTTTTT.

The chain uses TRBV5-8 and TRBJ2-7; 13 bases agree with TRBD2. Germline values: CDR1 SGHTS, CDR2 YDEGEE. The CDR3 has 16 residues. The junction had 6 bases not matched to a gene; V was cut back by 2 bases and J by 4 bases. DNA of the CDR3: TGTGCCAGCAGCTTAAGACGACTAGCGGGAGGATACGAGCAGTACTTC. As protein: CASSLRRLAGGYEQYF. Full variable domain (outside the CDR3, taken from reference TRBV5-8 and TRBJ2-7): EAGVTQSPTHLIKTRGQQATLRCSPISGHTSVYWYQQALGLGLQFLLWYDEGEERNRGNFPPRFSGRQFPNYSSELNVNALELEDSALYLCASSLRRLAGGYEQYFGPGTRLTVT.

This clonotype was picked up a small number of times. The chain uses TRBV2 and TRBJ1-3; 7 nucleotides line up with TRBD1. The V segment lost 8 bases and the J segment 0 bases; nucleotides outside the gene matches: 7. From germline, CDR1 is SNHLY and CDR2 FYNNEI. CDR3 length: 15 amino acids. The CDR3: CASLQGLHSGNTIYF. The DNA of the CDR3 is TGTGCCAGCCTACAGGGGCTCCACTCTGGAAACACCATATATTTT.

This clonotype was observed many times. V usage is TRBV5-8 and J usage is TRBJ1-1; the match to TRBD1 covers 9 bases. CDR1 and CDR2 from the germline V gene are SGHTS and YDEGEE. J was trimmed by 4 bases and V by 2 bases; bases with no gene match: 6. The CDR3 runs to 15 residues. The CDR3 sequence: CASSLGQGRVTEAFF. The CDR3 DNA sequence: TGTGCCAGCAGCTTAGGACAGGGGCGAGTCACTGAAGCTTTCTTT.

The table lists this clonotype with many counts. V and J are TRBV29-1 and TRBJ1-3; TRBD1 matches 7 bases. Germline CDR1 SQVTM, CDR2 ANQGSEA. Unmatched junction bases numbered 8, after V lost 6 bases and J lost 0 bases. There are 15 residues in the CDR3. CDR3: CSVQRDSFSGNTIYF. The CDR3 bases are TGCAGCGTGCAAAGGGACAGTTTCTCTGGAAACACCATATATTTT.

In regard to this clonotype: This may arise from a read error, as a much more abundant clone is one base away. The chain recombines TRBV19 with TRBJ1-2; possible D gene TRBD1, 6 bases. The V end was cut by 0 bases, the J end by 14 bases, with 13 bases between. Per germline, CDR1 LNHDA and CDR2 SQIVND (reference sequence). The CDR3 loop spans 12 amino acids. This CDR3 reads CASSIDTKGGTF. Written as DNA, the CDR3 is TGTGCCAGTAGTATAGATACGAAAGGGGGGACCTTC.

This clonotype was recorded at least ten times. This rearrangement joins TRBV7-9 to TRBJ2-5; the D is unclear. V lost 1 base and J lost 2, with 8 bases in between. Germline CDR1 is SEHNR and CDR2 is FQNEAQ (reference sequence). The CDR3 runs to 14 residues. The CDR3 DNA is TGTGCCAGCAGCTTAGTGGACGCACAAGAGACCCAGTACTTC. Its translation: CASSLVDAQETQYF.

J is TRBJ2-5 and V is TRBV4-1, with D perhaps given as TRBD1 or TRBD2 (5 bases each). The CDR3 runs to 14 residues. V gave up 4 bases and J gave up 5 bases, with 14 bases separating them. CDR1 and CDR2 from the germline V gene are MGHRA and YSYEKL. In DNA, the CDR3 is TGCGCCAGCAGCCTCGTGGGGGAGTTTGAGACCCAGTACTTC. Its translation is CASSLVGEFETQYF.

The V and J genes are TRBV25-1 and TRBJ2-2, with D unclear. V lost 5 bases to trimming and J lost 8 bases, with 12 bases between them. Germline values: CDR1 MGHDK, CDR2 SYGVNS. The CDR3 contains 13 residues. The CDR3 here is CASSTSILGELFF. CDR3 nucleotides: TGTGCCAGCAGTACCTCAATTTTGGGGGAGCTGTTTTTT.

This clonotype was counted at least ten times. The rearrangement joins TRBV7-9 to TRBJ1-2; D unresolved. CDR1 and CDR2 from the germline V gene are SEHNR and FQNEAQ (reference sequence). V gave up 5 bases and J gave up 5 bases, with 9 bases separating them. The CDR3 runs 12 residues. The chain's CDR3 is CASSVVWYGYTF. In nucleotides, the CDR3 is TGTGCCAGCAGCGTGGTGTGGTATGGCTACACCTTC. Full variable domain (rest looked up from reference TRBV7-9 and TRBJ1-2): DTGVSQNPRHKITKRGQNVTFRCDPISEHNRLYWYRQTLGQGPEFLTYFQNEAQLEKSRLLSDRFSAERPKGSFSTLEIQRTEQGDSAMYLCASSVVWYGYTFGSGTRLTVV.

This clonotype has a count of ten or more. The chain uses TRBV7-7 and TRBJ2-7; D is uncertain. Trimming took off 1 base at V and 2 bases at J, with 12 bases between the two ends. CDR1 is SSHAT and CDR2 is FNYEAQ in the germline V gene (reference sequence). The CDR3 runs to 15 residues. CDR3 DNA sequence: TGTGCCAGCAGCTTAGGAGCAGGTGAGACCTACGAGCAGTACTTC. This translates into CASSLGAGETYEQYF.

Details on this clonotype: Because the CDR3 is missing its conserved closing phenylalanine or tryptophan, this is likely a read error. Because the CDR3's place on the DNA is in doubt, the DNA is left out and the CDR3 is given as listed by TCRdb. V usage is TRBV7-9 and J usage is TRBJ2-2; TRBD1, the table's D call, was not compared with the DNA. The CDR3 numbers 10 amino acids, ends counted. Germline CDR1 reads SEHNR; CDR2 reads FQNEAQ (reference sequence). CDR3 loop: CASSLDTGFL.

This clonotype occurred many times. The rearrangement links TRBV15 to TRBJ1-1; a weak D match, TRBD1 (5 bases). The CDR3 covers 16 residues. Trimming left V 5 bases short and J 6 bases short, with 22 bases between. Germline CDR1 is LNHNV and CDR2 is YYDKDF (reference sequence). CDR3 sequence reads: CATSAGGGVTSAEAFF. DNA of the CDR3: TGTGCCACCAGCGCCGGGGGAGGGGTTACGTCCGCTGAAGCTTTCTTT.

This clonotype was observed many times. The chain carries TRBV5-1 and TRBJ2-5; D is perhaps TRBD1 (5 bases). The V gene lost 1 base and the J gene lost 3 bases, with 10 bases spanning the gap. The CDR3 sequence is 14 residues long. Germline assignment: CDR1 SGHRS and CDR2 YFSETQ. CDR3 amino acids: CASSLQPREETQYF. Here the CDR3 DNA reads TGCGCCAGCAGCTTGCAGCCCAGGGAAGAGACCCAGTACTTC.

This clonotype occurred a few times. The chain recombines TRBV24-1 with TRBJ2-5; the D call may be TRBD1 or TRBD2 (5 bases each). Germline V gene data show CDR1 as KGHDR and CDR2 as SFDVKD. The V end was cut by 3 bases, the J end by 6 bases, with 10 bases between. The CDR3 is 13 residues long. The CDR3 nucleotides are TGTGCCACCAGTGATGGTGGGGGTAAGACCCAGTACTTC. Translated, it gives CATSDGGGKTQYF.

The sample holds a few counts of this clonotype. This chain uses TRBV6-5 with TRBJ2-2, with a weak D call TRBD1 (6 bases). The germline V gene has CDR1 MNHEY and CDR2 SVGAGI. V was pared by 7 bases and J by 3 bases, with 15 bases between. CDR3 size: 15 residues. The CDR3 is CASKGQGAHTGELFF. The CDR3 bases are TGTGCCAGCAAGGGACAAGGGGCTCACACCGGGGAGCTGTTTTTT.